One and the same sample provided the 18 T cell receptor beta chains below, sequenced in a study of beta chain features in type 1 diabetes. The authors reverse transcribed all of the isolated RNA, so sequencing captured expressed TCRB transcripts. Libraries were prepared by immunoSEQ multiplex PCR; TCRdb keeps only in-frame clonotypes and omits some of them. The table includes under 250,000 clones, 9.5% to 13% detected once. The sequenced sample was central memory CD4+ T cells from blood. These TCRs come from a man between 18 and 35 years old in good health.

The gene calls are TRBV4-1 and TRBJ2-1, with 7 bases matching TRBD2. Trimming at V came to 4 bases and at J to 2 bases, leaving 8 bases not matched to a gene. The CDR3 totals 16 residues. Germline V gene lookup returns CDR1 MGHRA and CDR2 YSYEKL. CDR3 protein: CASSRPLAATYNEQFF. The CDR3 DNA follows: TGCGCCAGCAGCCGCCCTCTAGCGGCTACCTACAATGAGCAGTTCTTC.

This clone was observed a handful of times. This specimen includes other DNA sequences encoding the same CDR3. The chain couples TRBV29-1 to TRBJ2-3; 9 bases are a match to TRBD1. The CDR3 has 13 residues. Losses at the gene ends were 7 bases for V and 2 bases for J; bases not matched to a gene: 4. Germline CDR1 SQVTM, CDR2 ANQGSEA. CDR3 protein: CSADRGSTDTQYF. The CDR3 DNA sequence: TGCAGCGCAGACAGGGGGTCCACAGATACGCAGTATTTT.

The chain joins TRBV29-1 to TRBJ1-1, with 11 bases lining up with TRBD1. Trimming took 3 bases from V and 7 from J; bases not matched to a gene: 4. The length of the CDR3 is 13 residues. CDR1 and CDR2 from the germline V gene are SQVTM and ANQGSEA. For the CDR3, the DNA is TGCAGCGTTGACCCCGGGACAGGGGGTGAAGCTTTCTTT. Its protein product is CSVDPGTGGEAFF.

This clone was seen a handful of times. The gene calls are TRBV10-3 and TRBJ2-3; perhaps TRBD2 as D (6 bases). The CDR3 totals 13 residues. V was trimmed by 6 bases and J by 3 bases, leaving 10 bases between them. Germline assignment: CDR1 ENHRY and CDR2 SYGVKD. Written as DNA, the CDR3 is TGTGCCATCAGGGCGGGGTTGACAGATACGCAGTATTTT. Amino acids: CAIRAGLTDTQYF.

The chain carries TRBV20-1 and TRBJ2-3; D gene unclear. The CDR3 contains 11 residues. Trimming removed 6 bases at V and 2 bases at J, with 6 bases between. Germline V CDR1 and CDR2: DFQATT, SNEGSKA (reference sequence). CDR3 loop: CSAIFTDTQYF. The CDR3 nucleotides read TGCAGTGCCATCTTCACAGATACGCAGTATTTT.

This clone turned up a few times. This chain links TRBV5-6 with TRBJ2-2; D gene ambiguous. In germline, CDR1 is SGHDT, CDR2 YYEEEE. V was pared by 0 bases and J by 8 bases, with 8 bases between. The CDR3 loop spans 13 amino acids. CDR3 in amino acids: CASSLGIAGELFF. The DNA for the CDR3 is TGTGCCAGCAGCTTGGGTATAGCTGGGGAGCTGTTTTTT.

The rearrangement joins TRBV5-4 to TRBJ1-1; D is unclear. V was clipped by 2 bases and J by 5 bases, with 13 bases between them. CDR1 SGHNT and CDR2 YYREEE come from the germline V gene (reference sequence). The CDR3 loop spans 14 amino acids. The CDR3 sequence is CASSFMTSDTEAFF. In DNA, the CDR3 is TGTGCCAGCAGCTTTATGACGTCGGATACTGAAGCTTTCTTT.

A few counts support this clone. The chain employs TRBV4-3 and TRBJ2-3, with 11 bases that match TRBD2. This CDR3 is built from 16 residues. Germline CDR1 is LGHNA and CDR2 is YSLEER. Losses at the gene ends were 3 bases for V and 2 bases for J; bases not matched to a gene: 4. The CDR3 DNA reads TGCGCCAGCAGCCAGTCGGGACTAGCGGACACAGATACGCAGTATTTT. This sequence encodes CASSQSGLADTDTQYF.

As regards this clone: The same CDR3 can be traced to other DNA sequences in this sample. This chain uses TRBV15 with TRBJ2-7; D call uncertain. The CDR3 is 13 amino acids. Germline V gives CDR1 LNHNV, CDR2 YYDKDF (reference sequence). V lost 0 bases and J lost 2, with 5 bases in between. CDR3 in DNA: TGTGCCACCAGCAGAGATCTTCCCTACGAGCAGTACTTC. The encoded protein is CATSRDLPYEQYF. The complete variable domain, with remaining parts taken from reference TRBV15 and TRBJ2-7, reads DAMVIQNPRYQVTQFGKPVTLSCSQTLNHNVMYWYQQKSSQAPKLLFHYYDKDFNNEADTPDNFQSRRPNTSFCFLDIRSPGLGDTAMYLCATSRDLPYEQYFGPGTRLTVT.

The chain links TRBV20-1 to TRBJ1-1; perhaps TRBD1 as D (6 bases). The CDR3 contains 11 residues. Between the trimmed V and J ends, which lost 0 bases and 11 bases, there was a span of 10 bases. Germline assignment: CDR1 DFQATT and CDR2 SNEGSKA (reference sequence). CDR3 amino acids: CSARDRTEAFF. CDR3 sequence (DNA): TGCAGTGCTAGAGATCGGACAGAGGCTTTCTTT.

V gene TRBV5-1 combines with J gene TRBJ2-2; D unresolved. The CDR3 consists of 16 residues. Germline loops: CDR1 SGHRS, CDR2 YFSETQ. Trimming pared 3 bases from V and 0 bases from J, leaving 12 bases between. CDR3 residues: CASSSPGAANTGELFF. The DNA for the CDR3 is TGCGCCAGCAGCTCCCCGGGCGCCGCGAACACCGGGGAGCTGTTTTTT.

This sequence joins TRBV6-1 and TRBJ2-2, with 11 bases matching TRBD2. CDR1 and CDR2 from the germline V gene are MNHNS and SASEGT. J was trimmed by 3 bases and V by 7 bases; bases with no gene match: 1. The CDR3 is made up of 14 amino acids. CDR3 residues: CASKGLADTGELFF. As DNA, the CDR3 is TGTGCCAGCAAGGGACTAGCGGACACCGGGGAGCTGTTTTTT.

The V call is TRBV11-3, the J call TRBJ2-2, with D hard to call. The V gene lost 5 bases and the J gene lost 8 bases, with 9 bases spanning the gap. CDR1 and CDR2 (germline): SGHNT, YENEEA. The CDR3 loop spans 12 amino acids. CDR3 DNA: TGTGCCAGCAGCGACACCCATGGGGAGCTGTTTTTT. It encodes CASSDTHGELFF.

The CDR3 bases are TGTGCCCTCGGGAGAGACTATGGCTACACCTTC. This sequence encodes CALGRDYGYTF. The chain is built from TRBV30 and TRBJ1-2; D not resolved. Trimming took 8 bases from V and 3 from J, leaving 10 bases between them. CDR1 GTSNPN and CDR2 SVGIG come from the germline V gene (reference sequence). There are 11 residues in the CDR3.

The V and J genes are TRBV29-1 and TRBJ2-3; 7 nucleotides line up with TRBD2. With 5 bases clipped from V and 6 bases from J, the junction kept 8 bases outside the gene matches. The CDR3 contains 13 residues. Germline V lookup: CDR1 SQVTM, CDR2 ANQGSEA. The CDR3 DNA is TGCAGCGTTCGCGCTAGCGGCTGGGATACGCAGTATTTT. It is translated as CSVRASGWDTQYF.

There are a few counts of this clone. The chain links TRBV28 to TRBJ2-3; the D gene is possibly TRBD2 (7 bases). Per germline, CDR1 MDHEN and CDR2 SYDVKM. This CDR3 is 16 amino acids long. The V and J ends lost 2 bases and 3 bases respectively, with 15 bases between them. CDR3 sequence (DNA): TGTGCCAGCAGTTTAGGGCAGGGGCGGGGGACAGATACGCAGTATTTT. It is translated as CASSLGQGRGTDTQYF.

This clone has ten or more counts. The chain carries TRBV7-3 and TRBJ2-1; possibly TRBD1 or TRBD2 for D (5 bases each). The germline V gene encodes CDR1 SGHTA and CDR2 FQGTGA. The CDR3 is 16 amino acids. The ends were cut back, 2 bases at V and 6 bases at J, with 17 bases in the middle. The CDR3 protein is CASSLSTPSGSNEQFF. CDR3 nucleotides: TGTGCCAGCAGCTTATCGACCCCCTCAGGGAGCAATGAGCAGTTCTTC.

This clone came up a few times. The gene calls are TRBV29-1 and TRBJ1-2, with D perhaps TRBD1 (5 bases). The length of the CDR3 is 13 residues. The V end was cut by 8 bases, the J end by 8 bases, with 21 bases between. In germline, CDR1 is SQVTM, CDR2 ANQGSEA. In DNA, the CDR3 is TGCAGCATACTTCAGGGTCGGGCAGAGGGCTACACCTTC. Translating gives CSILQGRAEGYTF.